This T cell receptor (beta chain) was documented in a study of cytomegalovirus exposure and HLA in healthy donors. As for the study in general: Earlier sequencing of 150 million to 200 million T cells yielded approximately 120 million unique TCR beta sequences. Findings and caveats of the study: Presence/absence analyses assumed roughly uniform sequencing depth across donors, which may not hold. In a later analysis, a genetic analysis reported fewer productive-TCR N-insertions in an Asian-associated ancestry cluster than the cohort average.

This clone was seen a handful of times. Its specificity is not known. The CDR3 loop spans 13 amino acids. Per the germline V gene, CDR1 is SNHLY and CDR2 is FYNNEI. Trimming shortened V by 9 bases and J by 3 bases, and 15 bases separated the two germline ends. It was with 60 Vbeta and 13 Jbeta primers that the PCR ran. The protocol was immunoSEQ multiplex PCR, while the TCRdb copy is restricted to in-frame clones and leaves out a portion. The sample includes 250,000 to 350,000 clones, under 80% of them seen just once. Sequenced: PBMCs. The source is a female donor in good health and CMV-seronegative. This rearrangement joins TRBV2 to TRBJ2-7, with D tentatively TRBD2 (6 bases). The CDR3 is CASGRGTLYEQYF. The DNA for the CDR3 is TGTGCCAGTGGGAGAGGGACTCTCTACGAGCAGTACTTC. Drawing the rest from reference TRBV2 and TRBJ2-7, the complete variable domain is EPEVTQTPSHQVTQMGQEVILRCVPISNHLYFYWYRQILGQKVEFLVSFYNNEISEKSEIFDDQFSVERPDGSNFTLKIRSTKLEDSAMYFCASGRGTLYEQYFGPGTRLTVT.